The 26 T cell receptor beta chains reported below all come from one sample, sequenced in a study of cytomegalovirus exposure and HLA in healthy donors (dated by TCRdb to about 2017). The library was made by the immunoSEQ multiplex PCR assay. The multiplex PCR relied on a mix of 60 forward primers for TCR Vbeta segments and 13 reverse primers for TCR Jbeta segments. Sourced from immuneACCESS, this table was stored by TCRdb with only in-frame sequences that have V and J called. A share of the clones is absent; for the studies checked, an unresolved V gene accounts for under half, and the remainder has no known explanation. In this sample the table shows more than 150,000 clones, roughly 77% of which occur a single time. The ten largest make up 2% to 3% of the sample. Material for sequencing was PBMCs. The receptor source for this set is a woman younger than 45 in good health and CMV-seropositive.

This sequence joins TRBV11-2 and TRBJ2-7; D perhaps matches TRBD1 (5 bases). Trimming shortened V by 8 bases and J by 3 bases, and 26 bases separated the two germline ends. The CDR3 consists of 17 residues. Germline V lookup: CDR1 SGHAT, CDR2 FQNNGV. The CDR3 region is CASALQTDSTPYYEQYF. CDR3 coding DNA: TGTGCCAGCGCTCTTCAGACAGACTCTACTCCTTACTACGAGCAGTACTTC.

This rearrangement joins TRBV15 to TRBJ2-7; D may be TRBD1 (6 bases). CDR1 LNHNV and CDR2 YYDKDF come from the germline V gene (reference sequence). The V gene lost 1 base and the J gene lost 2 bases, with 15 bases spanning the gap. The length of the CDR3 is 16 residues. CDR3 protein: CATSRGTVQDPYEQYF. In DNA, the CDR3 is TGTGCCACCAGCAGAGGGACAGTCCAAGATCCCTACGAGCAGTACTTC.

The chain carries TRBV7-9 and TRBJ1-4; tentative D call: TRBD1 (5 bases). There are 16 residues in the CDR3. CDR1 is SEHNR, CDR2 FQNEAQ, per germline (reference sequence). V was shortened by 5 bases and J by 2 bases, with 15 bases between the two germline ends. DNA of the CDR3: TGTGCCAGCAGCCCTAGGTTGCGGGGGACTAATGAAAAACTGTTTTTT. Amino acids: CASSPRLRGTNEKLFF.

V and J are TRBV11-3 and TRBJ2-5, with D unclear. The CDR3 covers 11 residues. Looked up from germline, CDR1 is SGHNT and CDR2 is YENEEA. V lost 5 bases and J lost 2, with 3 bases in between. CDR3 in amino acids: CASSLQETQYF. The CDR3 region has the DNA TGTGCCAGCAGCCTTCAAGAGACCCAGTACTTC.

V and J are TRBV5-5 and TRBJ2-7; D is perhaps TRBD1 (6 bases). V lost 5 bases and J 0 bases, leaving 9 bases between the germline ends. The germline gives CDR1 SGHKS, CDR2 YYEKEE (reference sequence). This CDR3 has 13 amino acids. CDR3 in amino acids: CASSWDNSYEQYF. CDR3 DNA: TGTGCCAGCAGTTGGGACAACTCCTACGAGCAGTACTTC.

This clone is a singleton in its sample. The rearrangement uses TRBV7-9 and TRBJ1-4; TRBD1 agrees at 7 bases. The CDR3 sequence is 16 residues long. The germline V gene encodes CDR1 SEHNR and CDR2 FQNEAQ (reference sequence). The V segment lost 1 base and the J segment 8 bases; nucleotides outside the gene matches: 10. In DNA, the CDR3 is TGTGCCAGCAGCTTAGATCTGACAGGGAAACGGGAAAAACTGTTTTTT. Translating it yields CASSLDLTGKREKLFF.

Only one count was recorded for this clone. The chain uses TRBV28 and TRBJ1-6; 8 bases map to TRBD1. Germline V gene sequence: CDR1 MDHEN, CDR2 SYDVKM. After removal of 4 bases from V and 7 bases from J, the junction contained 12 bases not matched to a gene. This CDR3 comprises 17 residues. The CDR3 loop reads CASSSSNPDRVNSPLHF. CDR3 nucleotide sequence: TGTGCCAGCAGTTCGTCAAACCCGGACAGGGTCAATTCACCCCTCCACTTT.

The J gene is TRBJ2-7, the V gene TRBV4-3, with 10 nucleotides matching TRBD2. The CDR3 length is 19 residues. Germline lookup yields CDR1 LGHNA and CDR2 YSLEER. V was clipped by 0 bases and J by 2 bases; unmatched bases: 13. The CDR3 nucleotides read TGCGCCAGCAGCCAAGATCACCTAGCGGGGGTCAAGATGCCCTACGAGCAGTACTTC. It codes for CASSQDHLAGVKMPYEQYF.

This chain connects TRBV6-5 to TRBJ1-6; weak D call: TRBD1 (5 bases). V lost 0 bases and J lost 8, with 11 bases in between. CDR1 is MNHEY, CDR2 SVGAGI, per germline. This CDR3 is built from 15 residues. CDR3 residues: CASSYSFRRDSPLHF. The CDR3 DNA sequence: TGTGCCAGCAGTTACTCCTTTCGCAGGGATTCACCCCTCCACTTT.

This chain uses TRBV28 with TRBJ1-2, with 9 bases fitting TRBD1. Germline V CDR1 and CDR2: MDHEN, SYDVKM. The CDR3 has 15 residues. V dropped 4 bases and J dropped 3; count of bases not matched to a gene: 6. CDR3 sequence (DNA): TGTGCCAGCAGTTCCGGGACAGGGAGTGACTATGGCTACACCTTC. This encodes CASSSGTGSDYGYTF.

The rearrangement uses TRBV5-5 and TRBJ2-4; 9 bases are a match to TRBD1. V shed 4 bases and J 7 bases; nucleotides not matched to a gene: 9. The CDR3 has 15 amino acids. Per the germline V gene, CDR1 is SGHKS and CDR2 is YYEKEE (reference sequence). DNA of the CDR3: TGTGCCAGCAGCCCCGGACAGGGGATTTTGAACATTCAGTACTTC. It encodes CASSPGQGILNIQYF.

This rearrangement joins TRBV10-3 to TRBJ2-7, with TRBD2 matching 9 bases. The CDR3 length is 13 residues. Germline CDR1 ENHRY, CDR2 SYGVKD. Unmatched junction bases numbered 0, after V lost 6 bases and J lost 0 bases. The CDR3 loop reads CAIRAGGSYEQYF. For the CDR3, the DNA is TGTGCCATCAGAGCGGGGGGCTCCTACGAGCAGTACTTC.

This clone was picked up one time. The chain has TRBV10-2 and TRBJ2-2, with D possibly being TRBD2 (5 bases). This CDR3 is built from 16 residues. V was pared by 1 base and J by 1 base, with 10 bases between. Looked up from germline, CDR1 is WSHSY and CDR2 is SAAADI. CDR3 loop: CASSEYAGGNTGELFF. The CDR3, as DNA: TGCGCCAGCAGTGAGTACGCAGGAGGGAACACCGGGGAGCTGTTTTTT.

The V call is TRBV5-1, the J call TRBJ1-1; weak D call: TRBD1 (6 bases). The CDR3 is 15 residues long. Germline V CDR1 and CDR2: SGHRS, YFSETQ. Deletions cut 3 bases from V and 4 bases from J, with 16 bases between. DNA for the CDR3: TGCGCCAGCAGCTCTTTAACAGGGTCCAGCACTGAAGCTTTCTTT. This encodes CASSSLTGSSTEAFF.

V is TRBV5-1 and J is TRBJ2-7; D is perhaps TRBD1 (6 bases). The CDR3 extends over 13 amino acids. Trimming shortened V by 5 bases and J by 5 bases, and 14 bases separated the two germline ends. Germline CDR1 and CDR2: SGHRS and YFSETQ. DNA of the CDR3: TGCGCCAGCAGGCTCGCCAGGGGTGACGAGCAGTACTTC. Its protein is CASRLARGDEQYF.

The rearrangement joins TRBV7-2 to TRBJ2-7, with a tentative D call TRBD1 (7 bases). CDR3 length equals 13 residues. Germline V gives CDR1 SGHTA, CDR2 FQGNSA. V dropped 6 bases and J dropped 2 bases, with 11 bases sitting between them. CDR3 nucleotides: TGTGCCAGCAGGGAGGGACAGACCTACGAGCAGTACTTC. Amino acid sequence: CASREGQTYEQYF.

This clone was counted a single time. At one end the junction does not follow the germline gene, possibly because of a read error. This chain joins TRBV6-5 and TRBJ1-2; maybe TRBD1 (6 bases). CDR1 MNHEY and CDR2 SVGAGI come from the germline V gene. The CDR3 contains 16 residues. CDR3 sequence: CASGYNEQGSEYGYTF. CDR3 in DNA: TGTGCCAGCGGTTACAACGAACAGGGAAGCGAGTATGGCTACACCTTC.

To note about this clone: This specimen includes other DNA sequences encoding the same CDR3. This rearrangement joins TRBV9 to TRBJ2-7; 7 positions agree with TRBD1. Trimming took 0 bases from V and 0 from J; bases not matched to a gene: 3. Germline CDR1 SGDLS, CDR2 YYNGEE. This CDR3 region has 15 residues. CDR3 loop: CASSVGGTASYEQYF. For the CDR3, the DNA is TGTGCCAGCAGCGTAGGGGGGACAGCCTCCTACGAGCAGTACTTC. The full variable domain, in which reference TRBV9 and TRBJ2-7 provide the parts outside the CDR3, is DSGVTQTPKHLITATGQRVTLRCSPRSGDLSVYWYQQSLDQGLQFLIQYYNGEERAKGNILERFSAQQFPDLHSELNLSSLELGDSALYFCASSVGGTASYEQYFGPGTRLTVT.

V is TRBV7-2 and J is TRBJ2-5, with TRBD2 matching over 11 bases. CDR1 is SGHTA, CDR2 FQGNSA, per germline. Unmatched junction bases numbered 1, after V lost 3 bases and J lost 1 base. The CDR3 consists of 15 residues. CDR3 region: CASSFTSGGQETQYF. CDR3 sequence (DNA): TGTGCCAGCAGCTTCACTAGCGGGGGCCAAGAGACCCAGTACTTC.

This clone showed up just once. The rearrangement joins TRBV6-5 to TRBJ1-2; 11 bases agree with TRBD1. J was trimmed by 7 bases and V by 8 bases; bases with no gene match: 6. There are 13 residues in the CDR3. CDR1 and CDR2 from the germline V gene are MNHEY and SVGAGI. CDR3 nucleotide sequence: TGTGCCAGCGTCCGGACAGGGGGCCTTGGCTACACCTTC. This gives the protein CASVRTGGLGYTF.

The gene calls are TRBV6-1 and TRBJ1-4, with TRBD1 matching over 7 bases. Germline loops: CDR1 MNHNS, CDR2 SASEGT. There are 15 residues in the CDR3. V shed 7 bases and J 4 bases; nucleotides not matched to a gene: 9. This CDR3 reads CASIRGGGDNEKLFF. CDR3 bases: TGTGCCAGCATCCGAGGAGGGGGCGATAATGAAAAACTGTTTTTT.

This chain links TRBV4-3 with TRBJ1-4, with TRBD1 matching over 11 bases. Germline V gene sequence: CDR1 LGHNA, CDR2 YSLEER. The CDR3 is 13 residues long. V lost 8 bases, J lost 8 bases, and 4 bases stayed unmatched. CDR3 coding DNA: TGCGCCAGCGGACAGGGGGCCGGGGAAAAACTGTTTTTT. Its protein is CASGQGAGEKLFF.

This clone was seen a single time. The chain uses TRBV9 and TRBJ2-2; 9 nucleotides line up with TRBD2. Trimming took 4 bases from V and 0 from J; bases not matched to a gene: 4. The CDR3 is 16 residues long. Germline-derived CDR1 and CDR2 are SGDLS and YYNGEE. The CDR3 DNA reads TGTGCCAGCAGCTTTAGCGGGGGTACGAACACCGGGGAGCTGTTTTTT. Its protein product is CASSFSGGTNTGELFF.

This sequence joins TRBV9 and TRBJ1-1, with D possibly matching TRBD1 (6 bases). This CDR3 is built from 15 residues. The germline V and J ends were trimmed by 4 bases and 8 bases, with 21 bases remaining between them. The germline gives CDR1 SGDLS, CDR2 YYNGEE. The CDR3 protein is CASSPDLGAPREAFF. CDR3 nucleotide sequence: TGTGCCAGCAGCCCAGACTTGGGGGCCCCGCGAGAAGCTTTCTTT.

Here the CDR3 reads CASRQTGVDTGELFF. Written as DNA, the CDR3 is TGTGCCAGCAGGCAGACAGGGGTAGACACCGGGGAGCTGTTTTTT. This chain uses TRBV7-2 with TRBJ2-2, with TRBD1 identical over 8 bases. This CDR3 is built from 15 residues. Germline values: CDR1 SGHTA, CDR2 FQGNSA. J gave up 3 bases and V 6 bases, and 6 bases lay outside the gene matches.

The DNA for the CDR3 is TGTGCCAGCAGTCTCGGACTGTTCTCTGGAAACACCATATATTTT. As protein: CASSLGLFSGNTIYF. The chain joins TRBV28 to TRBJ1-3; D is undetermined. Between the trimmed V and J ends, which lost 5 bases and 0 bases, there was a span of 11 bases. The CDR3 has 15 residues. Germline V gives CDR1 MDHEN, CDR2 SYDVKM.